Each of the 12 T cell receptor beta chains below was sequenced from the same sample in a study of human T cells and chemical hapten exposure. TCRdb independently ran MiXCR on the RACE reads; one entry per CDR3 protein. The repertoire holds about 85,000 distinct CDR3 sequences, with roughly 10% as singletons. The time point: patch test 2, 6 weeks after DPC sensitization. Documented treatment: therapeutic diphenylcyclopropenone sensitization with weekly scalp DPC. Sequenced material: whole blood, taken in connection with sensitization to the hapten diphenylcyclopropenone (DPC). The receptors derive from a man aged 18 to 29 with alopecia areata. Some clones in this sample may be carry-over from other donors' samples.

This clonotype was observed at least ten times. The chain's CDR3 is CASSYEERSGNTIYF. CDR3 bases: TGTGCCAGCAGCTACGAGGAGCGATCTGGAAACACCATATATTTT. The V and J genes are TRBV7-9 and TRBJ1-3, with D unclear. V lost 4 bases and J 1 base, leaving 11 bases between the germline ends. The V gene's germline CDR1 is SEHNR and CDR2 FQNEAQ (reference sequence). The CDR3 runs 15 residues.

The CDR3 sequence: CASSVLVEDTQYF. In DNA, the CDR3 is TGTGCCAGCAGCGTACTGGTAGAAGATACGCAGTATTTT. This chain links TRBV9 with TRBJ2-3; D remains unclear. The germline CDR1 and CDR2 sequences are SGDLS and YYNGEE. V was pared by 1 base and J by 5 bases, with 8 bases between. The length of the CDR3 is 13 residues. The entire variable domain, with the rest obtained from reference TRBV9 and TRBJ2-3, is as follows: DSGVTQTPKHLITATGQRVTLRCSPRSGDLSVYWYQQSLDQGLQFLIQYYNGEERAKGNILERFSAQQFPDLHSELNLSSLELGDSALYFCASSVLVEDTQYFGPGTRLTVL.

This clonotype was seen more than once but under ten times. The chain uses TRBV9 and TRBJ2-1, with D tentatively TRBD2 (6 bases). This CDR3 is 13 amino acids long. Trimming took off 3 bases at V and 5 bases at J, with 9 bases between the two ends. Germline CDR1 reads SGDLS; CDR2 reads YYNGEE. In DNA, the CDR3 is TGTGCCAGCAGCGCGGGACTCCACAATGAGCAGTTCTTC. Protein product: CASSAGLHNEQFF.

This clonotype was recorded many times. This chain connects TRBV2 to TRBJ1-1, with a tentative D call TRBD1 (5 bases). V was pared by 10 bases and J by 8 bases, with 26 bases between. Per germline, CDR1 SNHLY and CDR2 FYNNEI. The CDR3 consists of 15 residues. The CDR3 loop is CAILPGPNEKPEAFF. As DNA, the CDR3 is TGTGCCATCCTCCCAGGGCCAAATGAGAAACCCGAAGCTTTCTTT.

The chain employs TRBV11-2 and TRBJ2-4; possibly TRBD1 for D (5 bases). V was pared by 8 bases and J by 2 bases, with 13 bases between. In germline, CDR1 is SGHAT, CDR2 FQNNGV. The CDR3 consists of 14 residues. The CDR3 is CASLFGASKNIQYF. CDR3 sequence (DNA): TGTGCCAGCTTGTTTGGGGCGTCCAAAAACATTCAGTACTTC. Full variable domain (rest looked up from reference TRBV11-2 and TRBJ2-4): EAGVAQSPRYKIIEKRQSVAFWCNPISGHATLYWYQQILGQGPKLLIQFQNNGVVDDSQLPKDRFSAERLKGVDSTLKIQPAKLEDSAVYLCASLFGASKNIQYFGAGTRLSVL.

This clonotype was found many times. V is TRBV19 and J is TRBJ2-2; either TRBD1 or TRBD2 may supply D (5 bases each). Germline V gene sequence: CDR1 LNHDA, CDR2 SQIVND (reference sequence). The CDR3 length is 13 residues. Deletions cut 9 bases from V and 4 bases from J, with 12 bases between. The CDR3 DNA is TGTGCCAGCATAACGAGGGGCACCGGGGAGCTGTTTTTT. Encoded protein: CASITRGTGELFF.

This clonotype showed up many times. The rearrangement uses TRBV20-1 and TRBJ2-3, with D tentatively TRBD2 (6 bases). The CDR3 totals 12 residues. CDR1 DFQATT and CDR2 SNEGSKA come from the germline V gene (reference sequence). With 7 bases removed from V and 0 bases from J, the gap between germline ends came to 8 bases. CDR3 DNA sequence: TGCAGTGGGAGGGAGAGCACAGATACGCAGTATTTT. Protein product: CSGRESTDTQYF.

The table lists this clonotype with a few counts. The rearrangement links TRBV7-6 to TRBJ2-3; 10 bases map to TRBD2. This CDR3 region has 16 residues. Germline CDR1 and CDR2: SGHVS and FNYEAQ. V shed 6 bases and J 3 bases; nucleotides not matched to a gene: 9. This CDR3 is CASRLASGGETDTQYF. The DNA of the CDR3 is TGTGCCAGCAGACTAGCTAGCGGGGGCGAGACAGATACGCAGTATTTT.

The rearrangement uses TRBV13 and TRBJ2-7, with D perhaps assigned TRBD1 or TRBD2 (6 bases each). The CDR3 is made up of 16 amino acids. V shed 5 bases and J shed 2 bases, with 19 bases lying between them. The V gene's germline CDR1 is PRHDT and CDR2 FYEKMQ (reference sequence). CDR3 bases: TGTGCCAGCAGCCCCAAATCGGGGGCACCCCCCTACGAGCAGTACTTC. Protein: CASSPKSGAPPYEQYF.

This clonotype has a count of ten or more. Here the CDR3 DNA reads TGTGCCACCAGTGATTTGCGCAGCACAGATACGCAGTATTTT. It yields the protein CATSDLRSTDTQYF. The J gene is TRBJ2-3, the V gene TRBV24-1; the D is unclear. Germline CDR1 KGHDR, CDR2 SFDVKD. The CDR3 extends over 14 amino acids. V lost 0 bases to trimming and J lost 0 bases, with 3 bases between them.

In this sample, this clonotype turned up a few times. J is TRBJ2-7 and V is TRBV9; maybe TRBD2 (6 bases). The V gene lost 0 bases and the J gene lost 2 bases, with 12 bases spanning the gap. CDR1 is SGDLS and CDR2 is YYNGEE in the germline V gene. The CDR3 totals 15 residues. The CDR3 DNA follows: TGTGCCAGCAGCGTAGGCGGGGAGTTCCCCTACGAGCAGTACTTC. This codes for CASSVGGEFPYEQYF.

Here the CDR3 reads CASSEDLAGENEQFF. For the CDR3, the DNA is TGTGCCAGCAGTGAAGATTTAGCGGGGGAAAATGAGCAGTTCTTC. The gene calls are TRBV2 and TRBJ2-1; TRBD2 aligns across 9 bases. Germline V gives CDR1 SNHLY, CDR2 FYNNEI. The CDR3 contains 15 residues. V gave up 1 base and J gave up 7 bases; unmatched junction bases: 5.